The 5 T cell receptor beta chains below all came from one sample that was sequenced in a study of cytomegalovirus exposure and HLA in healthy donors. Primers included in the PCR were 60 Vbeta and 13 Jbeta primers. Here immunoSEQ multiplex PCR was the method, and the copy in TCRdb shows in-frame clones only, minus some. The sample records 65,000 to 90,000 clones, less than 80% being singletons. Sequencing was done on a sample of PBMCs. The receptors shown here come from a middle-aged woman in good health and CMV-seropositive.

The V gene is TRBV7-3, the J gene TRBJ2-2; TRBD1 aligns across 7 bases. The V gene end was trimmed by 2 bases and the J gene end by 7 bases; junction bases not matched to a gene: 4. Germline CDR1 SGHTA, CDR2 FQGTGA. CDR3 size: 14 residues. CDR3 residues: CASSLGTAHGELFF. The CDR3 bases are TGTGCCAGCAGCTTAGGGACAGCCCACGGGGAGCTGTTTTTT.

The V call is TRBV18, the J call TRBJ2-3, with D tentatively TRBD1 (6 bases). This CDR3 has 16 amino acids. Germline V gene sequence: CDR1 KGHSH, CDR2 LQKENI. Trimming cost V 2 bases and J 2 bases, with 14 bases left between them. CDR3: CASSPNPGQLTDTQYF. In DNA form, the CDR3 reads TGTGCCAGCTCACCAAATCCGGGACAACTCACAGATACGCAGTATTTT.

V and J are TRBV18 and TRBJ2-5; no clear D gene. With 4 bases removed from V and 5 bases from J, the gap between germline ends came to 11 bases. CDR3 length: 13 amino acids. The V gene's germline CDR1 is KGHSH and CDR2 LQKENI. In DNA, the CDR3 is TGTGCCAGCTCACGGTCCGAGGTGGAGACCCAGTACTTC. Translated: CASSRSEVETQYF. Full variable domain (outside the CDR3, taken from reference TRBV18 and TRBJ2-5): NAGVMQNPRHLVRRRGQEARLRCSPMKGHSHVYWYRQLPEEGLKFMVYLQKENIIDESGMPKERFSAEFPKEGPSILRIQQVVRGDSAAYFCASSRSEVETQYFGPGTRLLVL.

This sequence joins TRBV25-1 and TRBJ2-2; the match to TRBD1 covers 9 bases. V lost 6 bases and J lost 4; bases outside the gene matches: 9. Per the germline V gene, CDR1 is MGHDK and CDR2 is SYGVNS. The CDR3 covers 16 residues. The DNA of the CDR3 is TGTGCCAGCAGAGGGGTGGGACAGGGTGGCACCGGGGAGCTGTTTTTT. Protein: CASRGVGQGGTGELFF.

The V call is TRBV5-1, the J call TRBJ1-3; the match to TRBD1 covers 8 bases. The CDR3 is made up of 15 amino acids. Losses at the gene ends were 3 bases for V and 2 bases for J; bases not matched to a gene: 4. CDR1 and CDR2 from the germline V gene are SGHRS and YFSETQ. The DNA for the CDR3 is TGCGCCAGCAGCTCCACAGGGGGAGCTGGAAACACCATATATTTT. This sequence encodes CASSSTGGAGNTIYF.